These 3 T cell receptor beta chains were all obtained from the same sample, sequenced in a study of STAT5B mutations in CD4+ large granular lymphocyte leukemia. Sequenced by immunoSEQ multiplex PCR; TCRdb stores in-frame clones only, minus some. The sample lists tens of thousands of clones, roughly 80% occurring once. Sequencing was carried out using CD4+ T cells from blood buffy coats. These receptors were collected from a human donor in good health.

The chain uses TRBV5-8 and TRBJ1-1; 9 nucleotides match TRBD1. V lost 10 bases to trimming and J lost 5 bases; unmatched junction nucleotides: 6. This CDR3 has 12 amino acids. Germline V CDR1 and CDR2: SGHTS, YDEGEE. The DNA of the CDR3 is TGTGCCCGACAAGACAGGGGGACTGAAGCTTTCTTT. This encodes CARQDRGTEAFF.

The chain couples TRBV6-1 to TRBJ1-4, with 7 bases aligning to TRBD1. J gave up 8 bases and V 6 bases, and 9 bases lay outside the gene matches. Germline lookup yields CDR1 MNHNS and CDR2 SASEGT. The length of the CDR3 is 14 residues. CDR3: CASSTGTAREKLFF. The CDR3 DNA reads as TGTGCCAGCAGCACCGGGACAGCTCGGGAAAAACTGTTTTTT.

This clone was counted once. V is TRBV7-6 and J is TRBJ2-1; tentative D call: TRBD2 (6 bases). CDR1 and CDR2 (germline): SGHVS, FNYEAQ. The V gene lost 5 bases and the J gene lost 7 bases, with 18 bases spanning the gap. This CDR3 has 15 amino acids. CDR3 sequence (DNA): TGTGCCAGCAGCCCGGAACAGACCCGGGGGAATGAGCAGTTCTTC. Protein product: CASSPEQTRGNEQFF.